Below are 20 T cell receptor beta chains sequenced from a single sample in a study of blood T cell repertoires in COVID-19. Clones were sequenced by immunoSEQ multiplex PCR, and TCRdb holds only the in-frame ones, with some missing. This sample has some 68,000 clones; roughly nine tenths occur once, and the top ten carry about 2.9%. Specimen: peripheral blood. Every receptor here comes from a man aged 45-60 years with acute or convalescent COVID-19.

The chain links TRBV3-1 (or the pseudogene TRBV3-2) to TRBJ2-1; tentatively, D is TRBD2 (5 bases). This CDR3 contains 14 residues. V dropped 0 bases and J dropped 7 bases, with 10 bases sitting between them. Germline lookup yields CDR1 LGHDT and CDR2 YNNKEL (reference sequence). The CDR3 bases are TGTGCCAGCAGCCAAGATCTAGCCTCTAATGAGCAGTTCTTC. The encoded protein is CASSQDLASNEQFF.

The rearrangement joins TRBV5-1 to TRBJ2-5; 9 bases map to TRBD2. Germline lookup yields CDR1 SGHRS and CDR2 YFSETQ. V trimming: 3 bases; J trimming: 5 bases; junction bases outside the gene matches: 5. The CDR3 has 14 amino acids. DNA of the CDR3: TGCGCCAGCAGCTCCAGGACTAGCGAGGAGACCCAGTACTTC. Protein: CASSSRTSEETQYF. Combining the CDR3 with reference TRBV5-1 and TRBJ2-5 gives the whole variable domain KAGVTQTPRYLIKTRGQQVTLSCSPISGHRSVSWYQQTPGQGLQFLFEYFSETQRNKGNFPGRFSGRQFSNSRSEMNVSTLELGDSALYLCASSSRTSEETQYFGPGTRLLVL.

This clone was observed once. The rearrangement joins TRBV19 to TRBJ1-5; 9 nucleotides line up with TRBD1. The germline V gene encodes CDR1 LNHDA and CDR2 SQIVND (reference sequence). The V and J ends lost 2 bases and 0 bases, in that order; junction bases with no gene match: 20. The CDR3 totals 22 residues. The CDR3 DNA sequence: TGTGCCAGTAGTATACGGGGACAGGGAGCGGCATCCGCTCCCTATAGCAATCAGCCCCAGCATTTT. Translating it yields CASSIRGQGAASAPYSNQPQHF.

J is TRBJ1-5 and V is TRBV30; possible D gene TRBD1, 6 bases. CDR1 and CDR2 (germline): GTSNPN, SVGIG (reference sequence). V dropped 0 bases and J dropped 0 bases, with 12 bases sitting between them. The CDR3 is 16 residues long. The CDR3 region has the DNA TGTGCCTGGAGTGTAGGGACACCTTATAGCAATCAGCCCCAGCATTTT. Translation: CAWSVGTPYSNQPQHF.

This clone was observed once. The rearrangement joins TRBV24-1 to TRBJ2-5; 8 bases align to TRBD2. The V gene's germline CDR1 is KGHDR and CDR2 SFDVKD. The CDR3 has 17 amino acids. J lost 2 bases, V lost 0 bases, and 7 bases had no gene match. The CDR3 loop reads CATSDLWREEEQETQYF. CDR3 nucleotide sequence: TGTGCCACCAGTGATTTGTGGCGGGAGGAGGAACAAGAGACCCAGTACTTC.

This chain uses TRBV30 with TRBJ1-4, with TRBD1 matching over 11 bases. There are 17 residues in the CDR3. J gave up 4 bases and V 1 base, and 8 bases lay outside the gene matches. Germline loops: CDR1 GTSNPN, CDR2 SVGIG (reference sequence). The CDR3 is CAWSAGTGGWINEKLFF. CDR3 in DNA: TGTGCCTGGAGTGCCGGGACAGGGGGGTGGATTAATGAAAAACTGTTTTTT.

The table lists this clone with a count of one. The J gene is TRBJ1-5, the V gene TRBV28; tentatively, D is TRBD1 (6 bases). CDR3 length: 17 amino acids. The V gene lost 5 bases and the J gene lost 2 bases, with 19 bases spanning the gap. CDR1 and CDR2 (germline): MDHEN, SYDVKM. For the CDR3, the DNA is TGTGCCAGCAGTCAAATCGGGAACTCAGGGGGCAATCAGCCCCAGCATTTT. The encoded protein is CASSQIGNSGGNQPQHF. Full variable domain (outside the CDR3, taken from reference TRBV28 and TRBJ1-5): DVKVTQSSRYLVKRTGEKVFLECVQDMDHENMFWYRQDPGLGLRLIYFSYDVKMKEKGDIPEGYSVSREKKERFSLILESASTNQTSMYLCASSQIGNSGGNQPQHFGDGTRLSIL.

The chain's CDR3 is CASSVGGSDEKLFF. CDR3 nucleotides: TGTGCCAGCAGCGTAGGAGGGTCGGATGAAAAACTGTTTTTT. This chain links TRBV9 with TRBJ1-4, with unresolved D. Between the trimmed V and J ends, which lost 0 bases and 6 bases, there was a span of 9 bases. Germline V CDR1 and CDR2: SGDLS, YYNGEE. There are 14 residues in the CDR3.

The CDR3 nucleotides read TGTGCCAGCACCCTAAGGACAGAAAACTATGGCTACACCTTC. Translating gives CASTLRTENYGYTF. The V and J genes are TRBV5-4 and TRBJ1-2, with D possibly TRBD1 on 6 matching bases. The CDR3 is 14 amino acids. Germline V gene sequence: CDR1 SGHNT, CDR2 YYREEE (reference sequence). Trimming cost V 6 bases and J 2 bases, with 14 bases left between them.

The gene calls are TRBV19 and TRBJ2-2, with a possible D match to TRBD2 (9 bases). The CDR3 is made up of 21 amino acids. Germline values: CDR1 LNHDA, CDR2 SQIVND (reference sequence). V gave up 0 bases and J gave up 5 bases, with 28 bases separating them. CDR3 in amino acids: CASSIDLVRGLAGSRTGELFF. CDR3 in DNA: TGTGCCAGTAGTATAGATCTTGTCAGGGGGCTAGCGGGATCGCGAACCGGGGAGCTGTTTTTT.

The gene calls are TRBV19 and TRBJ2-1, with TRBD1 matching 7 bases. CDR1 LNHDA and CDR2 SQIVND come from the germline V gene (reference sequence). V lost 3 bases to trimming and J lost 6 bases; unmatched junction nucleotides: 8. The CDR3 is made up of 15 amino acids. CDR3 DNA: TGTGCCAGTAGTATCGGGACAGATACGGCCAATGAGCAGTTCTTC. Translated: CASSIGTDTANEQFF. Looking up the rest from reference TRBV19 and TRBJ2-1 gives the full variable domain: DGGITQSPKYLFRKEGQNVTLSCEQNLNHDAMYWYRQDPGQGLRLIYYSQIVNDFQKGDIAEGYSVSREKKESFPLTVTSAQKNPTAFYLCASSIGTDTANEQFFGPGTRLTVL.

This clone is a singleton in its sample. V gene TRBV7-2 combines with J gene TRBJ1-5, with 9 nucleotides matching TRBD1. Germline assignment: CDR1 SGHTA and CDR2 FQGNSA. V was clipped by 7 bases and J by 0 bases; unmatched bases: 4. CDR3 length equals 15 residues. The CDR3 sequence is CASTQTGGSNQPQHF. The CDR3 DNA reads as TGTGCCAGCACCCAGACAGGGGGTAGCAATCAGCCCCAGCATTTT.

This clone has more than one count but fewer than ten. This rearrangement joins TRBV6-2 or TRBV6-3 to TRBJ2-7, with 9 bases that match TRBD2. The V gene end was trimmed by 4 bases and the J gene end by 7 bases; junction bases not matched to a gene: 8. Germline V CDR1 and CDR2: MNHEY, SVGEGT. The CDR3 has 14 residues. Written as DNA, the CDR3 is TGTGCCAGCAGTTCCGGGGTAGCGGGAGCTGAGCAGTACGTC. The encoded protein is CASSSGVAGAEQYV.

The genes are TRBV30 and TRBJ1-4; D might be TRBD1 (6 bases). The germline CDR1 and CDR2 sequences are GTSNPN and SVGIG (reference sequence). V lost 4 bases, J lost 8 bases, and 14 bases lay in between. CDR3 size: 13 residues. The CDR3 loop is CAWTGGGGEKLFF. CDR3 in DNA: TGTGCCTGGACGGGCGGGGGCGGAGAAAAACTGTTTTTT.

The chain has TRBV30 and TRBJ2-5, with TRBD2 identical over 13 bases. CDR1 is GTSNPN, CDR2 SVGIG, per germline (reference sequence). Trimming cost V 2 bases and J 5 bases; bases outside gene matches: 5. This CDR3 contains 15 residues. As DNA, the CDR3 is TGTGCCTGGAGTTTCGGGACTAGCGGGACCGAGACCCAGTACTTC. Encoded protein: CAWSFGTSGTETQYF. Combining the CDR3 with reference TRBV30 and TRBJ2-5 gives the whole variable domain SQTIHQWPATLVQPVGSPLSLECTVEGTSNPNLYWYRQAAGRGLQLLFYSVGIGQISSEVPQNLSASRPQDRQFILSSKKLLLSDSGFYLCAWSFGTSGTETQYFGPGTRLLVL.

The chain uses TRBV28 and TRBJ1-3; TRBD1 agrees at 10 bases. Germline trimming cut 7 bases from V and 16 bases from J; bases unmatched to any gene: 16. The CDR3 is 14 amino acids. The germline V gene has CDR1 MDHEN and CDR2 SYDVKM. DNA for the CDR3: TGTGCCAGCATTCAAGGGGGGACAGGGGAGACTTGGTATTTT. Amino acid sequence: CASIQGGTGETWYF.

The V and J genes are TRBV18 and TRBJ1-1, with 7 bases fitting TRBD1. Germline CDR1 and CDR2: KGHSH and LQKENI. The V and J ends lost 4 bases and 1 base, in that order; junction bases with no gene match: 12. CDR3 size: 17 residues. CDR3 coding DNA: TGTGCCAGCTCACTTATGGAAGGACAGGCTGGGAACACTGAAGCTTTCTTT. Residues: CASSLMEGQAGNTEAFF.

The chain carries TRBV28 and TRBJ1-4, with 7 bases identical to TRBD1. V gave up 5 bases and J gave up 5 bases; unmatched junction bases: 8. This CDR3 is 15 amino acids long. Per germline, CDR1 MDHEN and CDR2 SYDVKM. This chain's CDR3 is CASSTRDRPNEKLFF. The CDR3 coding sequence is TGTGCCAGCAGTACCCGGGACAGACCGAATGAAAAACTGTTTTTT.

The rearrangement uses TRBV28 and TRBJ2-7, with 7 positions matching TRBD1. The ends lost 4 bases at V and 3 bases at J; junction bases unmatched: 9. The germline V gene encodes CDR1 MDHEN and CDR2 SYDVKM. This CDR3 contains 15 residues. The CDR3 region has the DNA TGTGCCAGCAGTTCAGTTACAGGGGCTAGCTACGAGCAGTACTTC. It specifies CASSSVTGASYEQYF.

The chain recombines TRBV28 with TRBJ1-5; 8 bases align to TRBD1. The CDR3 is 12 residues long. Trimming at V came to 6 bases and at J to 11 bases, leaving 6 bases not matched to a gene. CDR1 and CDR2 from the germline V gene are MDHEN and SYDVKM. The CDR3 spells CASSRRDRSQHF. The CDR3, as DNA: TGTGCCAGCAGCCGGCGGGACAGGTCCCAGCATTTT.